A single sample is the source of the 10 T cell receptor beta chains below, sequenced in a study of blood T cell repertoires in COVID-19 (dated by TCRdb to between 2020 and 2021). The method behind the library was the immunoSEQ multiplex PCR assay. In its TCRdb copy, this immuneACCESS table keeps in-frame sequences only and misses some clones. Where compared with another copy, unresolved V genes explain less than half of these, and the others have no known cause. The sample table contains roughly 81,000 clones; only one count was recorded for about 85% of them. The leading ten clones occupy more than 2% of the sample. Sequencing was carried out using peripheral blood. The receptors here all came from a woman aged 70-85 years with acute or convalescent COVID-19.

The genes are TRBV27 and TRBJ1-1; D not certain. V lost 2 bases and J lost 10, with 23 bases in between. The CDR3 totals 16 residues. Germline V gene lookup returns CDR1 MNHEY and CDR2 SMNVEV (reference sequence). In DNA form, the CDR3 reads TGTGCCAGCAGTTTAAAGTCGGACTTCGGGTCCGGAAGAGCTTTCTTT. It translates to CASSLKSDFGSGRAFF.

The count of this clone is one. The genes are TRBV5-1 and TRBJ2-2; maybe TRBD2 (5 bases). CDR1 is SGHRS, CDR2 YFSETQ, per germline. The CDR3 runs to 16 residues. Trimming took 0 bases from V and 3 from J, leaving 12 bases between them. CDR3 in amino acids: CASSLVETGYTGELFF. The CDR3 DNA follows: TGCGCCAGCAGCTTGGTTGAGACGGGGTACACCGGGGAGCTGTTTTTT.

This sequence joins TRBV28 and TRBJ1-4, with a possible D match to TRBD1 (6 bases). CDR1 is MDHEN, CDR2 SYDVKM, per germline. Deletions cut 3 bases from V and 3 bases from J, with 11 bases between. The CDR3 has 15 residues. CDR3 sequence: CASSFGGASNEKLFF. The CDR3 DNA is TGTGCCAGCAGTTTTGGGGGGGCGTCTAATGAAAAACTGTTTTTT. The full variable domain, with the rest looked up from reference TRBV28 and TRBJ1-4, is DVKVTQSSRYLVKRTGEKVFLECVQDMDHENMFWYRQDPGLGLRLIYFSYDVKMKEKGDIPEGYSVSREKKERFSLILESASTNQTSMYLCASSFGGASNEKLFFGSGTQLSVL.

This chain connects TRBV4-1 to TRBJ2-3; 12 nucleotides match TRBD1. CDR1 and CDR2 (germline): MGHRA, YSYEKL. This CDR3 comprises 19 residues. The V gene end was trimmed by 0 bases and the J gene end by 2 bases; junction bases not matched to a gene: 9. The CDR3 nucleotides read TGCGCCAGCAGCCAAGATCCGGGGACAGGGGGCCCCCACACAGATACGCAGTATTTT. Translated: CASSQDPGTGGPHTDTQYF.

The chain employs TRBV5-1 and TRBJ1-4; D might be TRBD1 (5 bases). Germline CDR1 is SGHRS and CDR2 is YFSETQ. V was trimmed by 4 bases and J by 5 bases, leaving 15 bases between them. CDR3 length: 15 amino acids. The DNA of the CDR3 is TGCGCCAGCAGCCTGGTACCAGGGCGGAATGAAAAACTGTTTTTT. Protein product: CASSLVPGRNEKLFF.

This clone appeared a few times. The chain combines TRBV2 with TRBJ1-1, with D hard to call. The CDR3 sequence is 11 residues long. Germline V CDR1 and CDR2: SNHLY, FYNNEI. Trimming took off 9 bases at V and 1 base at J, with 6 bases between the two ends. The CDR3 region is CASYKNTEAFF. The CDR3 DNA sequence: TGTGCCAGTTACAAGAACACTGAAGCTTTCTTT.

This chain uses TRBV11-3 with TRBJ2-7; 9 bases fit TRBD1. The J segment lost 5 bases and the V segment lost 2 bases, leaving 7 bases of the junction unmatched. This CDR3 has 15 amino acids. The germline gives CDR1 SGHNT, CDR2 YENEEA. CDR3 sequence reads: CASSLTSGTGNEQYF. CDR3 in DNA: TGTGCCAGCAGCTTAACTTCTGGGACAGGGAACGAGCAGTACTTC.

This clone was detected a few times. J is TRBJ2-1 and V is TRBV6-4; D may be TRBD2 (6 bases). The CDR3 has 16 amino acids. Trimming took off 5 bases at V and 0 bases at J, with 14 bases between the two ends. Germline CDR1 is MRHNA and CDR2 is SNTAGT. The CDR3 DNA is TGTGCCAGCAGTCGTTTGGGGGGAGACTCCTACAATGAGCAGTTCTTC. Amino acids: CASSRLGGDSYNEQFF.

The chain recombines TRBV6-1 with TRBJ1-1; 7 positions agree with TRBD1. V gave up 1 base and J gave up 11 bases; unmatched junction bases: 7. Per germline, CDR1 MNHNS and CDR2 SASEGT. The CDR3 consists of 13 residues. The CDR3 DNA follows: TGTGCCAGCAGTGAAGTTAGGGGGCCAGACGCTTTCTTT. Translated, it gives CASSEVRGPDAFF.

This chain joins TRBV28 and TRBJ2-6; D might be TRBD1 (6 bases). Deletions cut 4 bases from V and 12 bases from J, with 16 bases between. The CDR3 loop spans 14 amino acids. From germline, CDR1 is MDHEN and CDR2 SYDVKM. The CDR3 loop is CASSSRTAPSVLTF. CDR3 nucleotide sequence: TGTGCCAGCAGTTCAAGGACAGCCCCCAGCGTCCTGACTTTC.